This T cell receptor (beta chain) was recorded in a study of blood T cell repertoires in COVID-19 (dated by TCRdb to 2020 to 2021). For the study in its entirety: Samples covering the acute and convalescent phases of COVID-19 were provided by collaborators in the United States, Italy and Spain. The material from the prospective study consisted of cDNA or gDNA derived from T cells, B-cell-depleted T cells, or PBMCs. The dataset comprised deeply sampled blood TCRbeta repertoires from subjects exposed to, actively infected with, or recovered from COVID-19. The repertoires were made available in a free public database intended to serve as a resource for research on the immune response to SARS-CoV-2. Samples came from the ongoing ImmuneRACE study (first 160 participants) plus 1,254 subjects from 6 global collaborators. The sample metadata nearly always contained a de-identified subject ID, COVID-19 status, age in years and sex. Where available, HLA class I and class II types were taken from metadata supplied by the sample provider and were not determined by assay-based typing.

Whole blood was collected in K2EDTA tubes by collaborating institutions according to the institutions' own protocols. Collaborator samples were shipped for TCRbeta analysis as frozen whole blood, isolated PBMCs, or DNA extracted from either sample type. Study-level results and caveats: The quantity of clinical and demographic metadata differed by source and by participant and was supplied without curation.

A word on this clone: Its antigen is still unknown. Per-nucleotide qualities are absent, and no much larger clonotype sits a single base away.

TCRbeta CDR3 regions were amplified from genomic DNA using the immunoSEQ Assay, a bias-controlled multiplex PCR. Per the authors' processing: Nucleated cell counts per sample were estimated from amplification of reference gene primers within the assay. To quantify the absolute abundance of each unique TCRbeta CDR3 rearrangement, sequence reads were collapsed and filtered. For each sample, productive Simpson clonality was calculated as the square root of Simpson's diversity index over productive rearrangements. TCRdb provides this immuneACCESS table in a form limited to in-frame rearrangements. Some clones are lacking; in checked studies, under half of them reflect an unresolved V gene, and why the rest are absent is not known. V, J and clone size derive from that table, while D and trimming were established from the DNA sequence. The sample table contains 83,000 or so clones; only one count was recorded for around nine tenths of them. Around 7.3% of the sample belongs to the ten largest clones.

Sequenced input: peripheral blood. The TCR comes from a man at least 80 years old with active or convalescent COVID-19.

Read as DNA, the sequence is TGTGCCAGTAGTGGGGTCAGCGGGACGGGAAGAGCTAACTATGGCTACACCTTC. This yields the protein CASSGVSGTGRANYGYTF. This receptor chain uses TRBV19 and TRBJ1-2; tentative D gene TRBD1, with 5 bases matching. CDR1 LNHDA and CDR2 SQIVND were looked up in the germline V gene (reference sequence). The CDR3 measures 18 amino acids from cysteine to phenylalanine. The retained sequence is limited to the CDR3, 54 bases, with the frame set at the first base. Cut back by 5 bases and 0 bases, the V and J ends lie 22 bases apart. Here the CDR3 is joined to the reference TRBV19 and TRBJ1-2 genes, and the full variable domain is: DGGITQSPKYLFRKEGQNVTLSCEQNLNHDAMYWYRQDPGQGLRLIYYSQIVNDFQKGDIAEGYSVSREKKESFPLTVTSAQKNPTAFYLCASSGVSGTGRANYGYTFGSGTRLTVV.